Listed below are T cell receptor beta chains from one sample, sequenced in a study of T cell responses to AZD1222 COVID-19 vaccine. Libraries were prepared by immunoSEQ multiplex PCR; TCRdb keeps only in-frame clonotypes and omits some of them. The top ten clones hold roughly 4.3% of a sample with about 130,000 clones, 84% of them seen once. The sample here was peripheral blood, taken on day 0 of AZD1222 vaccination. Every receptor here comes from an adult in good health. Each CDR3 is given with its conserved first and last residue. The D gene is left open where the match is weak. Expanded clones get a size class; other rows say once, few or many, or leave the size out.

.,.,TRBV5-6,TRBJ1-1,TGTGCCAGCAGCTTGCGAGGTAGCACTGAAGCTTTCTTT,CASSLRGSTEAFF
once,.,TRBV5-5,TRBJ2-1,TGTGCCAGCAGCCCTACCGGGTTCGGTGAGCAGTTCTTC,CASSPTGFGEQFF
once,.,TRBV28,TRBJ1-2,TGTGCCAGCACCCTGGACAGTCCCTATGGCTACACCTTC,CASTLDSPYGYTF
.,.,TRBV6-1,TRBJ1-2,TGTGCCAGCAGTGAAATTTGGGGTCCCTATGGCTACACCTTC,CASSEIWGPYGYTF
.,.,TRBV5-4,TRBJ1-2,TGTGCCAGCAGCTCGGGGGTCTCGTATGGCTACACCTTC,CASSSGVSYGYTF
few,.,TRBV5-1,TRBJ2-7,TGCGCCAGCAGCGTTACCATTTCGAGCTCCTACGAGCAGTACTTC,CASSVTISSSYEQYF
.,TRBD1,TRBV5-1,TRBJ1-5,TGCGCCAGCAGACTCGGCGACAGGGACAATCAGCCCCAGCATTTT,CASRLGDRDNQPQHF
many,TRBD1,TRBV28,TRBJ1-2,TGTGCCAGCAGTACCGGGACAGCTATCAGTGGCTACACCTTC,CASSTGTAISGYTF
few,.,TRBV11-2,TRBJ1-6,TGTGCCAGCAGCCCCCTGGCCGGGAATTCACCCCTCCACTTT,CASSPLAGNSPLHF
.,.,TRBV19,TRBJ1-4,TGTGCCAGTAGTATAGGGACTTCAAGGGTGTTTTTT,CASSIGTSRVFF
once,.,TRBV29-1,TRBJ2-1,TGCAGCGTTGAAGAAGGCTACAATGAGCAGTTCTTC,CSVEEGYNEQFF
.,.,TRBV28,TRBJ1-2,TGTGCCAGCAGTTTCGGGTCGGCAGCCGAAAGTTATGGCTACACCTTC,CASSFGSAAESYGYTF
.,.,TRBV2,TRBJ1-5,TGTGCCAGCATAGACCGCCCTTGGATAAGCAATCAGCCCCAGCATTTT,CASIDRPWISNQPQHF
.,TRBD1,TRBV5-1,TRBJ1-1,TGCGCCAGCAGCTCCACGCCTCAGGTCGGGACAGGGGGCACTGAAGCTTTCTTT,CASSSTPQVGTGGTEAFF
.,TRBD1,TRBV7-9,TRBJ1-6,TGTGCCAGCAGCCAGACAGGGGTCGCCTCACCCCTCCACTTT,CASSQTGVASPLHF
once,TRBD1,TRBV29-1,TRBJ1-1,TGCAGCGTTCAGGACAGGAGTACTTACACTGAAGCTTTCTTT,CSVQDRSTYTEAFF
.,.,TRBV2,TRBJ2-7,TGTGCCAGCCGGGCCCGCTTATCGGCGACGTACTTC,CASRARLSATYF
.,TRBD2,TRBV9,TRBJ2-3,TGTGCCAGCAGCGAATTAGCGGGGTCCACAGATACGCAGTATTTT,CASSELAGSTDTQYF
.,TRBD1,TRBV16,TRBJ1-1,TGTGCCAGCAGCCCGAAACAGGGGACGAACACTGAAGCTTTCTTT,CASSPKQGTNTEAFF
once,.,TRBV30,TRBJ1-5,TGTGCCTGGAGCAGGGAGAGGGGTAGCAATCAGCCCCAGCATTTT,CAWSRERGSNQPQHF
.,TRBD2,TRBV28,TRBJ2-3,TGTGCCAGCAGCCCCCTAAGCGGGGGGGCGACAGATACGCAGTATTTT,CASSPLSGGATDTQYF
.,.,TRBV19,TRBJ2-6,TGTGCCAGTTCCGAGGCGGCTGCTGGGGCCAACGTCCTGACTTTC,CASSEAAAGANVLTF
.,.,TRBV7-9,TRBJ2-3,TGTGCCGTCGGTCGGAGGAAGGCCAGCACAGATACGCAGTATTTT,CAVGRRKASTDTQYF
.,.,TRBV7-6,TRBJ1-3,TGTGCCAGCAGCCCCAGCCTGGACAGAGACCGAAACACCATATATTTT,CASSPSLDRDRNTIYF
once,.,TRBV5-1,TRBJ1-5,TGCGCCAGCAGCTTGGATCCAGGAAGCAATCAGCCCCAGCATTTT,CASSLDPGSNQPQHF
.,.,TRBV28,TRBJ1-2,TGTGCCAGCACTCCTGGGGTGCCGAAAAATTGGTATGGCTACACCTTC,CASTPGVPKNWYGYTF
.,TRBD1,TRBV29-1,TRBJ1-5,TGCAGCGTTGTGGGACAGGGAGACAATCAGCCCCAGCATTTT,CSVVGQGDNQPQHF
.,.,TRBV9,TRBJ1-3,TGTGCCAGCAGCGTAGGCCTAACAGCCTCTGGAAACACCATATATTTT,CASSVGLTASGNTIYF
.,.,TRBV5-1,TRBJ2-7,TGCGCCAGCAGCCCGGTAAGTGGGGAGCAGTACTTC,CASSPVSGEQYF
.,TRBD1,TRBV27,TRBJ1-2,TGTGCCAGCAGCCGACAGGGGAGCTATGGCTACACCTTC,CASSRQGSYGYTF
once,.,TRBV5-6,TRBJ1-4,TGTGCCAGCAGCTTGGGCCGGGTCTTCAATGAAAAACTGTTTTTT,CASSLGRVFNEKLFF
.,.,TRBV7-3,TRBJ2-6,TGTGCCAGCAGCCCAGACGGGACATCTGGGGCCAACGTCCTGACTTTC,CASSPDGTSGANVLTF
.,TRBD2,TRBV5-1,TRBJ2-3,TGCGCCAGCAGCTTTAGCGGGGGGAGGGATACGCAGTATTTT,CASSFSGGRDTQYF
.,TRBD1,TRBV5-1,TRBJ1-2,TGCGCCAGCAGCGACGATATGCGACAGGGGAAAGGCTACACCTTC,CASSDDMRQGKGYTF
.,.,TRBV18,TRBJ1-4,TGTGCCAGCTCACCCCGAGGGGGTAATGAAAAACTGTTTTTT,CASSPRGGNEKLFF
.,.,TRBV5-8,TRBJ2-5,TGTGCCAGCAGCTTGGATTATGGATTTCAAGAGACCCAGTACTTC,CASSLDYGFQETQYF
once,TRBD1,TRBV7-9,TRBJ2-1,TGTGCCAGCAGCCCGGACAGGGGCTCTTACAATGAGCAGTTCTTC,CASSPDRGSYNEQFF
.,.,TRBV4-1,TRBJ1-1,TGCGCCAGCAGCCAAGCTGCAGCATCGAACACTGAAGCTTTCTTT,CASSQAAASNTEAFF
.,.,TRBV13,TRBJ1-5,TGTGCCAGCAGCTTAGGGGTCAATCAGCCCCAGCATTTT,CASSLGVNQPQHF
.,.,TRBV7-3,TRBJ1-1,TGTGCCAGCAGCCCGGAGGGGGTTGCCACTGAAGCTTTCTTT,CASSPEGVATEAFF
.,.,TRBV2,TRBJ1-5,TGTGCCAGCAGTGATATTAATCAGAATCAGCCCCAGCATTTT,CASSDINQNQPQHF
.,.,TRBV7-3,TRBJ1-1,TGTGCCAGCAGCCCGGGACCGATCCAGAACACTGAAGCTTTCTTT,CASSPGPIQNTEAFF
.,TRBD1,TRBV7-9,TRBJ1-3,TGTGCCAGCAGCGTGCCCCCACAGGGGGTAACTGGAAACACCATATATTTT,CASSVPPQGVTGNTIYF
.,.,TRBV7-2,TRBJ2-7,TGTGCCAGCAGCTTAGGGGCAGGGGACACCTACGAGCAGTACTTC,CASSLGAGDTYEQYF
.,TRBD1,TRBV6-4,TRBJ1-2,TGTGCCAGCAGTGAGGGGACAGGGGTTGGCTACACCTTC,CASSEGTGVGYTF
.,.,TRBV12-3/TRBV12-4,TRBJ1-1,TGTGCCAGCAGTCACGTGGGCGGGGCTGAAGCTTTCTTT,CASSHVGGAEAFF
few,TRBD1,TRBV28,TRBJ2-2,TGTGCCAGCAGTTTTGAACAGGGGGCAAACGGGGAGCTGTTTTTT,CASSFEQGANGELFF
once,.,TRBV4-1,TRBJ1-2,TGCGCCAGCAGCCAAGGGCAGGTGGGTGGCTATGGCTACACCTTC,CASSQGQVGGYGYTF